The sequence of this T cell receptor (beta chain) was determined in a study of Graves' ophthalmopathy and Graves' hyperthyroidism. Study-level points and caveats: Using a 13-signature model, the authors split ophthalmopathy from stable hyperthyroidism, with roughly 90% sensitivity and 81.08% specificity. The majority of expanded thyroid clonotypes above 0.001 frequency also occurred in blood.

Enrollment excluded any patients with other autoimmune diseases, uncontrolled infections, pregnancy or lactation. RNA transcripts were the source from which TCR beta CDR3 regions were amplified. HTBI-primed RT-PCR formed the first round, and a multiplex PCR formed the second. TCRdb reprocessed the multiplex PCR reads via MiXCR and lists one record per CDR3 protein. The sample has hundreds of thousands of distinct CDR3 sequences; around a fifth are singletons. In its sample, this clonotype was seen many times. Its antigen is as yet unknown. The ends were cut back, 7 bases at V and 4 bases at J, with 10 bases in the middle. The CDR3 runs to 13 residues.

The sample consisted of peripheral blood. This chain links TRBV12-3 or TRBV12-4 with TRBJ2-2, with no clear D. The clonotype originates from a woman aged 18 to 35 with stable Graves' hyperthyroidism. The CDR3 sequence: CASTFIGTGELFF. CDR3 coding DNA: TGTGCCAGCACCTTTATAGGCACCGGGGAGCTGTTTTTT.